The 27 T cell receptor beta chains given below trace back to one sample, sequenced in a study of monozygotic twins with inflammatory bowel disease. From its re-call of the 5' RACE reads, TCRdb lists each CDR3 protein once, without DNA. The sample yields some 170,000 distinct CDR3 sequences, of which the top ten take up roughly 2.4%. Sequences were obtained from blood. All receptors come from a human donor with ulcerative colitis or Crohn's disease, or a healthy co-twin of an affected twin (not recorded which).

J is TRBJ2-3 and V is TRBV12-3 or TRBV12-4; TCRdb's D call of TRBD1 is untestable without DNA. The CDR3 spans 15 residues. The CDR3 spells CASSPGGSDTHTQYF.

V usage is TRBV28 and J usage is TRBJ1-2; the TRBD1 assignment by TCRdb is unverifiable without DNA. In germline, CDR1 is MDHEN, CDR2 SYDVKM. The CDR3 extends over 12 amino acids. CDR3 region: CASSSDRAGYTF.

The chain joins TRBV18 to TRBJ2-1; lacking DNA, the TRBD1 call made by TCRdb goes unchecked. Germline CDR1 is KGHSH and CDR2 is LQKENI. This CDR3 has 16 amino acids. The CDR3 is CASSPPGTGGLYEQFF.

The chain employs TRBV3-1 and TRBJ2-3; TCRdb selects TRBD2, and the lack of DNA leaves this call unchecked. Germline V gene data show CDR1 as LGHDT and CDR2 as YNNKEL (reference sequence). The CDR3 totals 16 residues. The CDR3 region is CASSQDMASGEDTQYF.

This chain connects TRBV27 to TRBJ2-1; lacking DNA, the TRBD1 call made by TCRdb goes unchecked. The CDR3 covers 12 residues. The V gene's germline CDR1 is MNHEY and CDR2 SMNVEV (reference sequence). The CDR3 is CASSSRPAGWFF.

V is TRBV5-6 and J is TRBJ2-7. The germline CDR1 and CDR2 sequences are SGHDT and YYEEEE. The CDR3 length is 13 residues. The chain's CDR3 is CASSLGQLYEQYF. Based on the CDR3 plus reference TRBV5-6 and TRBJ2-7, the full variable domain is DAGVTQSPTHLIKTRGQQVTLRCSPKSGHDTVSWYQQALGQGPQFIFQYYEEEERQRGNFPDRFSGHQFPNYSSELNVNALLLGDSALYLCASSLGQLYEQYFGPGTRLTVT.

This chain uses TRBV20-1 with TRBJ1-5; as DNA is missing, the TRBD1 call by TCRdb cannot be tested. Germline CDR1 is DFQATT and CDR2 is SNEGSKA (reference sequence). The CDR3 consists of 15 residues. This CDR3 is CSASLTGAGNQPQHF.

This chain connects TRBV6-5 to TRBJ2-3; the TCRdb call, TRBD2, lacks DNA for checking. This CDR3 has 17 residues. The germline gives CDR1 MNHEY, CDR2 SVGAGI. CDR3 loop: CASSYGGAGSVTDTQYF.

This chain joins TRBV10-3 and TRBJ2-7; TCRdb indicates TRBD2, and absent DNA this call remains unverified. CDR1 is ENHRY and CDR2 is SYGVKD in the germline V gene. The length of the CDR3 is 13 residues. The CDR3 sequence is CATGLAGAGEQYF.

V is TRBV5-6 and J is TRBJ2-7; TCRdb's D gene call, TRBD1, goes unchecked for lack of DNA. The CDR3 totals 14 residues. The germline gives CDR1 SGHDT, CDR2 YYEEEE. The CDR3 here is CASSTGGTRYEQYF. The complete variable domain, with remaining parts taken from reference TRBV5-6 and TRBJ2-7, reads DAGVTQSPTHLIKTRGQQVTLRCSPKSGHDTVSWYQQALGQGPQFIFQYYEEEERQRGNFPDRFSGHQFPNYSSELNVNALLLGDSALYLCASSTGGTRYEQYFGPGTRLTVT.

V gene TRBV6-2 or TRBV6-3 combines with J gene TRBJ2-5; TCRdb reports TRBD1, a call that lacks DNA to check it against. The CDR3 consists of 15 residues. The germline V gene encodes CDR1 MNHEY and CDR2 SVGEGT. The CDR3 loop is CASSYGLGGGETQYF.

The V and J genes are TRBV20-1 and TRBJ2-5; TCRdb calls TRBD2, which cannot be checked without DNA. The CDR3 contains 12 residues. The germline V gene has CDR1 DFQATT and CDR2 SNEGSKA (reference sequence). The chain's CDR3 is CSALGGMVTQYF.

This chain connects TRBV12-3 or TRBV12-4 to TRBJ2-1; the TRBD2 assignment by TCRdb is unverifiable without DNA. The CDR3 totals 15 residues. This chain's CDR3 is CASSLWEGRVNEQFF.

CDR3 region: CASSWGNSPTYEQYF. This chain uses TRBV7-3 with TRBJ2-7; with no DNA, the TCRdb D assignment of TRBD2 cannot be verified. The germline gives CDR1 SGHTA, CDR2 FQGTGA. The CDR3 is 15 amino acids.

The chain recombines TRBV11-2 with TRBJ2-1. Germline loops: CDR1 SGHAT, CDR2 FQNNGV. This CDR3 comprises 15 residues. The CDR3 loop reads CASSPTGSSYNEQFF.

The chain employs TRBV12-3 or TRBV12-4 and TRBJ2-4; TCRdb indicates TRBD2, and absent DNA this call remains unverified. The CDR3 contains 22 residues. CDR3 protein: CASSFLGLAGGPSSLAKNIQYF.

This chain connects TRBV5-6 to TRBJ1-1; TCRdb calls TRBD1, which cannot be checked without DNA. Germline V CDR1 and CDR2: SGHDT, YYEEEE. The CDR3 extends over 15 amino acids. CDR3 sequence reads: CASSGTTDSNTEAFF.

The CDR3 loop reads CASSTGLPYNEQFF. V and J are TRBV12-3 or TRBV12-4 and TRBJ2-1; no DNA is available, so the TRBD2 call from TCRdb remains unchecked. The CDR3 extends over 14 amino acids.

CDR3 sequence reads: CASSRTAGSGTDTQYF. The chain links TRBV3-1 to TRBJ2-3; the D call from TCRdb, TRBD1, cannot be confirmed without DNA. This CDR3 has 16 residues. Germline loops: CDR1 LGHDT, CDR2 YNNKEL (reference sequence).

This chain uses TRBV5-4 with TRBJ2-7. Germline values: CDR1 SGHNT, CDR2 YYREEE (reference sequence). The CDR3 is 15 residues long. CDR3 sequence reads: CASSSKIGTSYEQYF.

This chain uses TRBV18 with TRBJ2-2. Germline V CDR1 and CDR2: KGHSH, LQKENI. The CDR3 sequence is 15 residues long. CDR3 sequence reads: CASSPLGSNTGELFF.

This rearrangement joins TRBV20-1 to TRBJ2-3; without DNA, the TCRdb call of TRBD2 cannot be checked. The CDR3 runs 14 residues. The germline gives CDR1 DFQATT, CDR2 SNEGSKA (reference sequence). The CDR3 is CSARTSGGADTQYF.

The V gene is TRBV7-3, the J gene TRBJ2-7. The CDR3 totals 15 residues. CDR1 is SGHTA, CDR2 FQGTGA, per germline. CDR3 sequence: CASSLLGGGSYEQYF.

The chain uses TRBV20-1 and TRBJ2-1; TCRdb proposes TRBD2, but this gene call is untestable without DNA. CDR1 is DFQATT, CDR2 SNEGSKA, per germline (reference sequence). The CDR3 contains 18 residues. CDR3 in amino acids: CSAKEWLAGGPTYNEQFF.

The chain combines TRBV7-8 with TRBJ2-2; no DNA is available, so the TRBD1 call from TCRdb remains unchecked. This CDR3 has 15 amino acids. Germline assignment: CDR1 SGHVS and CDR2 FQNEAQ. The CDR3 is CASSLGGADTGELFF.

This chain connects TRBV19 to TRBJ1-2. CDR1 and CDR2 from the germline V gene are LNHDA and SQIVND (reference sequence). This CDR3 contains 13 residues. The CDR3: CASSIGRRHGYTF. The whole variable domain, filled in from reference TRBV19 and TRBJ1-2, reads DGGITQSPKYLFRKEGQNVTLSCEQNLNHDAMYWYRQDPGQGLRLIYYSQIVNDFQKGDIAEGYSVSREKKESFPLTVTSAQKNPTAFYLCASSIGRRHGYTFGSGTRLTVV.

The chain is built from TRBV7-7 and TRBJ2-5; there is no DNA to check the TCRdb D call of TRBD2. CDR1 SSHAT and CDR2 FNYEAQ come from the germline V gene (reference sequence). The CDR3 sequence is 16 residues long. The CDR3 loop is CASSPGLAGRVETQYF.